This TCR beta chain was recorded in a study of T cells in Graves' hyperthyroidism and ophthalmopathy. There were TCR beta CDR3 regions amplified from RNA transcripts. HTBI primers were employed in a first-round RT-PCR of the TCR CDR3. TCRdb redid the calling of the multiplex PCR reads with MiXCR, one entry per CDR3 protein. The table shows around 290,000 distinct CDR3 sequences, with 15% to 20% occurring only once. This clonotype was observed at least ten times. The sequence was obtained from a woman aged 60-70 years with Graves' ophthalmopathy. The sequenced sample consisted of blood.

The CDR3 reads CASKATRLFRARNQPQHF. CDR3 DNA sequence: TGTGCCAGCAAGGCCACCCGCTTGTTCAGGGCAAGGAATCAGCCCCAGCATTTT. The rearrangement joins TRBV6-2 or TRBV6-3 to TRBJ1-5; maybe TRBD1 (5 bases). The V gene lost 7 bases and the J gene lost 4 bases, with 26 bases spanning the gap. Per germline, CDR1 MNHEY and CDR2 SVGEGT. The CDR3 is 18 residues long.